The text below deals with one T cell receptor (beta chain). Its antigen is unknown. PCR used 60 Vbeta primers and 13 Jbeta primers. TCRdb's copy holds only in-frame clones and misses some; the assay was immunoSEQ multiplex PCR. This sample has about 110,000 clones, with approximately 81% found just once. This record belongs to a study of cytomegalovirus exposure and HLA in healthy donors. The study's findings and limits: Only CMV serostatus was available as immune exposure information.

The ends were cut back, 2 bases at V and 4 bases at J, with 6 bases in the middle. The length of the CDR3 is 12 residues. From germline, CDR1 is SGHTA and CDR2 FQGNSA. The TCR originated in a woman younger than 45 in good health and CMV-seronegative. The sequenced sample was PBMCs. V is TRBV7-2 and J is TRBJ2-7; D is uncertain. The CDR3 sequence: CASSLMTYEQYF. Written as DNA, the CDR3 is TGTGCCAGCAGCTTAATGACTTACGAGCAGTACTTC.